Sequencing of this T cell receptor (beta chain) was carried out in a study of shared clonotypes between healthy human individuals. General study points: About 5% was the fraction of naive CD4 clonotypes found shared across a few donors. Donor clonotype sharing was expected to depend on sequencing depth.

The healthy adult donors were HIV-negative and reported no recent acute infections or vaccinations. Negatively enriched CD4+ T cells were divided by CD45RA into naive and memory. The repertoire was sequenced with immunoSEQ multiplex PCR; TCRdb's copy has only in-frame clones and lacks some. This sample yields approximately 980,000 clones, of which roughly 72% are seen a single time; approximately 1.5% belongs to the top ten. On this clone: As yet, its antigen is unknown.

The CDR3 spans 16 residues. V lost 1 base and J 7 bases, leaving 17 bases between the germline ends. CDR1 and CDR2 from the germline V gene are SGHTA and FQGNSA. The rearrangement uses TRBV7-2 and TRBJ2-1; D might be TRBD2 (6 bases). This TCR was sampled from a man aged 18-30 years in good health. Sequencing was carried out using memory CD4+ T cells sorted from blood. The subset was: CD45RA-negative fraction. CDR3 nucleotide sequence: TGTGCCAGCAGCTTAGGGGGTAGCGGACGTTTTAATGAGCAGTTCTTC. Amino acid sequence: CASSLGGSGRFNEQFF. Variable domain in full (rest from reference TRBV7-2 and TRBJ2-1): GAGVSQSPSNKVTEKGKDVELRCDPISGHTALYWYRQSLGQGLEFLIYFQGNSAPDKSGLPSDRFSAERTGGSVSTLTIQRTQQEDSAVYLCASSLGGSGRFNEQFFGPGTRLTVL.